A single sample is the source of the 5 T cell receptor beta chains below, sequenced in a study of response to subunit inactivated influenza vaccine. Each CDR3 protein is one row after TCRdb ran MiXCR on the RT-PCR reads. Among 150,000 to 200,000 distinct CDR3 sequences listed, approximately 12% were seen once. These same data were also listed under a study on T cells expressing NK-cell markers. That investigation notes: TCR beta libraries carry UMIs added by 5'RACE template switching.

This specimen was CD8+ T cells sorted from PBMCs, taken less than 13 days after vaccination. These receptors originate from a man aged 50 to 59 who received an inactivated influenza vaccine.

Here the CDR3 DNA reads TGTGCCACCAGCAGAGGGGCGGGAACCAACAATGAGCAGTTCTTC. Translated: CATSRGAGTNNEQFF. The chain is built from TRBV15 and TRBJ2-1; D perhaps matches TRBD2 (6 bases). V was pared by 1 base and J by 5 bases, with 12 bases between. The germline V gene encodes CDR1 LNHNV and CDR2 YYDKDF (reference sequence). The CDR3 contains 15 residues.

This clonotype turned up a few times. For the CDR3, the DNA is TGTGCCAGCAGTGAACCCCACTACAATGAGCAGTTCTTC. It codes for CASSEPHYNEQFF. The rearrangement joins TRBV6-1 to TRBJ2-1; D gene unclear. Trimming pared 2 bases from V and 3 bases from J, leaving 5 bases between. Germline CDR1 MNHNS, CDR2 SASEGT. The CDR3 spans 13 residues.

This clonotype was seen a handful of times. The gene calls are TRBV7-9 and TRBJ2-1; D is perhaps TRBD1 (5 bases). CDR1 is SEHNR and CDR2 is FQNEAQ in the germline V gene (reference sequence). V lost 8 bases, J lost 8 bases, and 10 bases lay in between. The CDR3 contains 11 residues. CDR3: CASDQGYEQFF. In DNA, the CDR3 is TGTGCCAGCGACCAGGGCTATGAGCAGTTCTTC.

CDR3 nucleotides: TGTGCCAGCAGCTCCCGGGACAGGGTGGGCAATGAGCAGTTCTTC. Translation gives CASSSRDRVGNEQFF. The chain recombines TRBV11-3 with TRBJ2-1; 9 bases fit TRBD1. The CDR3 is 15 amino acids. Germline loops: CDR1 SGHNT, CDR2 YENEEA. V dropped 4 bases and J dropped 6; count of bases not matched to a gene: 7.

This clonotype has only a few counts. V gene TRBV21-1 combines with J gene TRBJ2-5; the D call in the table, TRBD1, was not verified against the DNA. TRBV21-1 is listed as a pseudogene. This CDR3 contains 18 residues. The CDR3 DNA follows: TGTGCCAGCAGCACGGGGGGATCGAGACTTTCCAAACAAGAGACCCAGTACTTC. This codes for CASSTGGSRLSKQETQYF.